Following are 18 T cell receptor beta chains from one sample sequenced in a study of memory B cells and T cells in multiple sclerosis. Sequencing was performed with immunoSEQ multiplex PCR; in TCRdb, only in-frame clones are kept and a portion is missing. The data hold about 7,600 clones, with around 50% observed a single time. Material: memory (CD45RO+) CD8+ T cells from blood. These receptors were taken from a human donor with multiple sclerosis.

V and J are TRBV6-5 and TRBJ1-1; D not certain. Per germline, CDR1 MNHEY and CDR2 SVGAGI. The CDR3 loop spans 14 amino acids. Trimming took off 0 bases at V and 1 base at J, with 6 bases between the two ends. This CDR3 is CASSYSRGNTEAFF. The DNA of the CDR3 is TGTGCCAGCAGTTACTCGAGAGGGAACACTGAAGCTTTCTTT.

The chain employs TRBV7-3 and TRBJ2-1; 7 nucleotides agree with TRBD2. Germline trimming cut 2 bases from V and 3 bases from J; bases unmatched to any gene: 1. CDR1 and CDR2 from the germline V gene are SGHTA and FQGTGA. CDR3 size: 14 residues. The CDR3 bases are TGTGCCAGCAGCTTAGGGGGGGGCTACAATGAGCAGTTCTTC. Protein product: CASSLGGGYNEQFF.

The chain uses TRBV28 and TRBJ2-2; tentative D call: TRBD2 (5 bases). Deletions cut 9 bases from V and 0 bases from J, with 14 bases between. The CDR3 is 15 amino acids. In germline, CDR1 is MDHEN, CDR2 SYDVKM. CDR3 amino acids: CASRPDLTNTGELFF. The CDR3 DNA reads TGTGCCAGTCGCCCGGACTTGACGAACACCGGGGAGCTGTTTTTT.

As to this clone: The sample has other DNA sequences that encode this CDR3 too. This sequence joins TRBV9 and TRBJ1-2; 7 bases are shared with TRBD1. The ends lost 4 bases at V and 5 bases at J; junction bases unmatched: 8. This CDR3 spans 14 amino acids. CDR1 and CDR2 from the germline V gene are SGDLS and YYNGEE. The CDR3 sequence is CASSQGGGSYGYTF. CDR3 bases: TGTGCCAGCAGCCAGGGGGGCGGAAGTTATGGCTACACCTTC.

This rearrangement joins TRBV5-1 to TRBJ1-6; D not resolved. The V gene's germline CDR1 is SGHRS and CDR2 YFSETQ. The CDR3 totals 13 residues. Trimming cost V 0 bases and J 6 bases, with 4 bases left between them. The CDR3 DNA follows: TGCGCCAGCAGCTTGGAGAGTAATTCACCCCTCCACTTT. Encoded protein: CASSLESNSPLHF.

The chain is built from TRBV7-8 and TRBJ2-1; 7 nucleotides agree with TRBD2. V trimming: 5 bases; J trimming: 0 bases; junction bases outside the gene matches: 7. Germline V CDR1 and CDR2: SGHVS, FQNEAQ. This CDR3 is built from 16 residues. The CDR3 sequence is CASSAGGDHSYNEQFF. The CDR3 region has the DNA TGTGCCAGCAGCGCTGGGGGGGATCACTCCTACAATGAGCAGTTCTTC.

The rearrangement uses TRBV7-6 and TRBJ1-1; D unresolved. This CDR3 spans 14 amino acids. In germline, CDR1 is SGHVS, CDR2 FNYEAQ. V was clipped by 5 bases and J by 3 bases, with 13 bases between them. The CDR3 nucleotides read TGTGCCAGCAGCCCCCCCAGAACAGACACTGAAGCTTTCTTT. This codes for CASSPPRTDTEAFF.

This clone was counted a few times. The chain carries TRBV7-6 and TRBJ2-1, with 10 positions matching TRBD2. Germline-derived CDR1 and CDR2 are SGHVS and FNYEAQ. The V gene end was trimmed by 2 bases and the J gene end by 4 bases; junction bases not matched to a gene: 5. CDR3 length equals 16 residues. The CDR3 DNA sequence: TGTGCCAGCAGCTTAAGTCTAGCGGGAGTTTACAATGAGCAGTTCTTC. It yields the protein CASSLSLAGVYNEQFF.

J is TRBJ2-5 and V is TRBV25-1, with 11 bases identical to TRBD2. This CDR3 spans 13 amino acids. Trimming took 6 bases from V and 5 from J; bases not matched to a gene: 2. Germline V gene sequence: CDR1 MGHDK, CDR2 SYGVNS. CDR3 in amino acids: CASRGLAGETQYF. The CDR3 DNA reads as TGTGCCAGCAGAGGACTAGCGGGTGAGACCCAGTACTTC.

The V and J genes are TRBV27 and TRBJ1-1; 10 bases fit TRBD1. In germline, CDR1 is MNHEY, CDR2 SMNVEV (reference sequence). The junction had 6 bases not matched to a gene; V was cut back by 5 bases and J by 3 bases. This CDR3 has 15 amino acids. The CDR3 protein is CASSPETGGYTEAFF. CDR3 in DNA: TGTGCCAGCAGTCCTGAGACAGGGGGCTACACTGAAGCTTTCTTT.

The V and J genes are TRBV19 and TRBJ1-5; 7 positions agree with TRBD1. The CDR3 is made up of 15 amino acids. Trimming took 7 bases from V and 4 from J; bases not matched to a gene: 10. The germline gives CDR1 LNHDA, CDR2 SQIVND (reference sequence). CDR3 in amino acids: CASTQGTVINQPQHF. CDR3 DNA: TGTGCCAGTACCCAAGGGACAGTTATAAATCAGCCCCAGCATTTT.

This clone was recorded once. The rearrangement uses TRBV5-1 and TRBJ2-5; 7 bases fit TRBD2. CDR1 and CDR2 from the germline V gene are SGHRS and YFSETQ. CDR3 length: 14 amino acids. Losses at the gene ends were 4 bases for V and 2 bases for J; bases not matched to a gene: 5. The CDR3 bases are TGCGCCAGCAGCCCTGGCGGGAGACAAGAGACCCAGTACTTC. This sequence encodes CASSPGGRQETQYF.

The chain has TRBV28 and TRBJ1-1; no clear D gene. Germline lookup yields CDR1 MDHEN and CDR2 SYDVKM. Trimming left V 6 bases short and J 0 bases short, with 20 bases between. The CDR3 runs to 17 residues. In DNA, the CDR3 is TGTGCCAGCAGCCACAGTTGGCAGGCGACGATGAACACTGAAGCTTTCTTT. Amino acids: CASSHSWQATMNTEAFF. The complete variable domain, with remaining parts taken from reference TRBV28 and TRBJ1-1, reads DVKVTQSSRYLVKRTGEKVFLECVQDMDHENMFWYRQDPGLGLRLIYFSYDVKMKEKGDIPEGYSVSREKKERFSLILESASTNQTSMYLCASSHSWQATMNTEAFFGQGTRLTVV.

A single count supports this clone. The gene calls are TRBV13 and TRBJ2-3; 11 bases are a match to TRBD1. CDR3 length: 15 amino acids. Losses at the gene ends were 5 bases for V and 6 bases for J; bases not matched to a gene: 7. Germline V gene data show CDR1 as PRHDT and CDR2 as FYEKMQ (reference sequence). As DNA, the CDR3 is TGTGCCAGCAGCCTCAAGGACAGGGGGCCGGATACGCAGTATTTT. Translating gives CASSLKDRGPDTQYF.

On this clone: A much larger clone differs by one base, so this may be a read error. V usage is TRBV4-2 and J usage is TRBJ1-2; the D is unclear. V was trimmed by 1 base and J by 2 bases, leaving 5 bases between them. This CDR3 has 13 residues. The germline V gene encodes CDR1 LGHNA and CDR2 YNFKEQ. In DNA form, the CDR3 reads TGTGCCAGCAGCCAAGCCCAGAACTATGGCTACACCTTC. Protein: CASSQAQNYGYTF.

The rearrangement joins TRBV27 to TRBJ1-2; 11 bases align to TRBD1. This CDR3 contains 15 residues. With V trimmed by 5 bases and J by 7 bases, 9 bases remained unmatched. Germline assignment: CDR1 MNHEY and CDR2 SMNVEV (reference sequence). The CDR3 bases are TGTGCCAGCAGTCCGTCCGGGACAGGGGGTGCTGGCTACACCTTC. This gives the protein CASSPSGTGGAGYTF.

This clone has a handful of counts. A far larger clone lies a single base away; this is likely a read error. This sample also contains other DNA sequences that code for the same CDR3. The chain has TRBV30 and TRBJ2-6, with TRBD1 as a possible D gene (5 bases). This CDR3 is built from 16 residues. From germline, CDR1 is GTSNPN and CDR2 SVGIG (reference sequence). The CDR3 nucleotides read TGTGCCTGGCGTGTACCGGCAGGGAATGGGGCCAACGTCCTGACTTTC. It is translated as CAWRVPAGNGANVLTF.

J is TRBJ2-5 and V is TRBV27; D unclear. The length of the CDR3 is 13 residues. Per germline, CDR1 MNHEY and CDR2 SMNVEV (reference sequence). Trimming took off 2 bases at V and 7 bases at J, with 11 bases between the two ends. The CDR3 loop is CASSLEQAGTQYF. The CDR3 DNA reads as TGTGCCAGCAGTTTAGAACAAGCAGGGACCCAGTACTTC.